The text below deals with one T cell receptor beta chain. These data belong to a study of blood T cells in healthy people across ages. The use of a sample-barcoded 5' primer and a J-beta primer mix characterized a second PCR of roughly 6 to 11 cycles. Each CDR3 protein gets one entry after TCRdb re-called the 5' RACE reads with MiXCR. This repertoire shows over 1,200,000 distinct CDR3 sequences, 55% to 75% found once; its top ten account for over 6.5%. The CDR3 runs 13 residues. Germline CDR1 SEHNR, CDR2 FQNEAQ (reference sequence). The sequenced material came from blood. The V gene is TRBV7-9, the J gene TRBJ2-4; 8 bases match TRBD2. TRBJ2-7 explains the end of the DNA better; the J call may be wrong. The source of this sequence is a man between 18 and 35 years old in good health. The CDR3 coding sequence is TGTGCCAGCCTAAGCGGGAGTGGGAACGAGCAGTACTTC. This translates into CASLSGSGNEQYF.